This T cell receptor beta chain emerged from a study of cytotoxic CD8 clonotypes in ibrutinib-treated CLL. CDR1 and CDR2 from the germline V gene are SEHNR and FQNEAQ (reference sequence). The CDR3 is 15 residues long. Trimming left V 1 base short and J 7 bases short, with 13 bases between. The assay was immunoSEQ multiplex PCR, and TCRdb's table has in-frame clones only and misses some. Of more than 110,000 clones in the sample, 60% to 85% were seen once. The genes are TRBV7-9 and TRBJ1-4; D might be TRBD1 (6 bases). The sample was PBMCs, taken after 24 months of ibrutinib treatment. The source of this sequence is a human donor with chronic lymphocytic leukemia. Written as DNA, the CDR3 is TGTGCCAGCAGCTTAGGTGCAGGGGTTCGTGAAAAACTGTTTTTT. Residues: CASSLGAGVREKLFF. Complete variable domain (other parts from reference TRBV7-9 and TRBJ1-4): DTGVSQNPRHKITKRGQNVTFRCDPISEHNRLYWYRQTLGQGPEFLTYFQNEAQLEKSRLLSDRFSAERPKGSFSTLEIQRTEQGDSAMYLCASSLGAGVREKLFFGSGTQLSVL.